This TCR beta chain was captured in a study of identical twins. This clonotype was counted between two and nine times. MiXCR was run by TCRdb on the 5' RACE reads, yielding one entry per CDR3 protein. The profile shows 500,000 or so distinct CDR3 sequences, around 20% of them singletons. This same sample was also part of a study on T cells expressing NK-cell markers. From that study: Repertoire data for TCR beta were derived from sorted T cells (CD3+CD56+NKG2C+, CD3+CD56+NKG2C- and CD3+CD56-NKG2C+). Sorting of alpha-beta TCR T cells alone was achieved in several experiments with an anti-gamma-delta TCR antibody. The contribution of dominant NKG2C+ clonotypes to CD8+ T cells in a handful of donors was roughly 1.0-7.5%.

What was sequenced was CD4+ T cells sorted from blood. The TCR comes from a young woman in good health.

CDR3 in DNA: TGCGCCAGCAGAGACGGACGAGCGGGCGATGAGCAGTTCTTC. Its translation is CASRDGRAGDEQFF. The rearrangement links TRBV5-1 to TRBJ2-1; D is possibly TRBD2 (6 bases). The CDR3 has 14 amino acids. V lost 5 bases to trimming and J lost 8 bases, with 17 bases between them. Germline V gene sequence: CDR1 SGHRS, CDR2 YFSETQ.